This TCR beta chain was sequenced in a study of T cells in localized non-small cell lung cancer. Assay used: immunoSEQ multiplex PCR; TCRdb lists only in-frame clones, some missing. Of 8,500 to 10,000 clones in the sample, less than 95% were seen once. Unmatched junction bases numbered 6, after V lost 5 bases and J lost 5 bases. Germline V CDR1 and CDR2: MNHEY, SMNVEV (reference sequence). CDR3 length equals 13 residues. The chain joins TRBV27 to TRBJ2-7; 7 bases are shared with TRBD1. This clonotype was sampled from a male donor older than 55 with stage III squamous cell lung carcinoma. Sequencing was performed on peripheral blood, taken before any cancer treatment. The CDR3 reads CASSETGVDEQYF. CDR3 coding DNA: TGTGCCAGCAGTGAAACAGGGGTGGACGAGCAGTACTTC.